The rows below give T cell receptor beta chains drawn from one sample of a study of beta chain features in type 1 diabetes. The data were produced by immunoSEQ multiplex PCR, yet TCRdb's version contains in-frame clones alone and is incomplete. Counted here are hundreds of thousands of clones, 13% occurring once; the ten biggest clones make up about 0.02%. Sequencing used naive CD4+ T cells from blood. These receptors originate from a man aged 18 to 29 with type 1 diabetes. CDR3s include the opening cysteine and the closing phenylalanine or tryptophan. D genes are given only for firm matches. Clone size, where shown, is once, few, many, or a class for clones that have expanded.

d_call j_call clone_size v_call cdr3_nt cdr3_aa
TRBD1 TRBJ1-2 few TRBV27 TGTGCCAGCAGTCGACAGGGAACAGTCGGCTACACCTTC CASSRQGTVGYTF
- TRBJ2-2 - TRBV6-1 TGTGCCAGCAACGACTACGGAGCGAACACCGGGGAGCTGTTTTTT CASNDYGANTGELFF
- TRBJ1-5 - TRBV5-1 TGCGCCAGCAGCTTGTTGGGGGAAGGTCAGCCCCAGCATTTT CASSLLGEGQPQHF
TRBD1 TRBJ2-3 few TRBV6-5 TGTGCCAGCAGTTATCAGGGGGCCCGCACAGATACGCAGTATTTT CASSYQGARTDTQYF
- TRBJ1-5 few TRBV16 TGTGCCAGCAGCCCGTGGACTGGGCAGCCCCAGCATTTT CASSPWTGQPQHF
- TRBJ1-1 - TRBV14 TGTGCCAGCAGCCAGGAGACAGACCGGTCTACTGAAGCTTTCTTT CASSQETDRSTEAFF
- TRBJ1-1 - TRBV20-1 TGCAGTGCTAGGTGGGACACTGAAGCTTTCTTT CSARWDTEAFF
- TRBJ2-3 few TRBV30 TGTGCCTGGAGCCTACAGGGCACAGATACGCAGTATTTT CAWSLQGTDTQYF
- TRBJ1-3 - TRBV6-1 TGTGCCAGCAGTGAAGCGGAGAGGTTTGGGACCATATATTTT CASSEAERFGTIYF
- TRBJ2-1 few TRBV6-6 TGTGCCAGCAGTTACTGGGACTACAATGAGCAGTTCTTC CASSYWDYNEQFF
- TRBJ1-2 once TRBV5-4 TGTGCCAGCAGTACCCAGGGACCCTATGGCTACACCTTC CASSTQGPYGYTF
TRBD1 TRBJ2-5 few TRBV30 TGTGCCTGGACCCCCCCAAATGGACAGGGTTGGGAGACCCAGTACTTC CAWTPPNGQGWETQYF
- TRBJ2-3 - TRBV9 TGTGCCAGCAGCGTAGCTCCCCCCGGGGGCCTCCAGACAGATACGCAGTATTTT CASSVAPPGGLQTDTQYF
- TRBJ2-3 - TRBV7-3 TGTGCCAGCAGCCCCAGTTGGGATAGAGGCACAGATACGCAGTATTTT CASSPSWDRGTDTQYF
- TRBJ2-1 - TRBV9 TGTGCCAGCAGCGACGGGACTGCTCTCAACAATGAGCAGTTCTTC CASSDGTALNNEQFF
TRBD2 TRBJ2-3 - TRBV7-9 TGTGCCAGCAGCGGTACTAGCGGGGCCTACACAGATACGCAGTATTTT CASSGTSGAYTDTQYF
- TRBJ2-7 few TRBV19 TGTGCCGTTACCCCCAGCAGGCGCGAGCAGTACTTC CAVTPSRREQYF
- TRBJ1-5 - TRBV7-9 TGTGCCAGCAGCATGGGGGACGGTACTAGCAATCAGCCCCAGCATTTT CASSMGDGTSNQPQHF
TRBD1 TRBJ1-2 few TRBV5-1 TGCGCCAGCAGCTTCGGGACAGGCGGCCCCTTCTACACCTTC CASSFGTGGPFYTF
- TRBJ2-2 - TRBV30 TGTGCCTGGAGTGTACTAAGTGGCGGGGAGCTGTTTTTT CAWSVLSGGELFF
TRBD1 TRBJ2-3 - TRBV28 TGTGCCAGCAGTTTATCCGACAGGGGGGTGAATACGCAGTATTTT CASSLSDRGVNTQYF
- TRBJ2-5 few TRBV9 TGTGCCAGCAGCGCGGAAGAGACCCAGTACTTC CASSAEETQYF
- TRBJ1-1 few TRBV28 TGTGCCAGCTACCCTGGCGGCCCCAGGAACACTGAAGCTTTCTTT CASYPGGPRNTEAFF
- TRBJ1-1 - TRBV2 TGTGCCAGCAGTGAAGACGGGTACACTGAAGCTTTCTTT CASSEDGYTEAFF
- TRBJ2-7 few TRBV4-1 TGCGCCAGCAGCCAAGGGCTCGAACGATGGGGTGAGCAGTACTTC CASSQGLERWGEQYF
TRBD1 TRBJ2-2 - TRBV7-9 TGTGCCAGCAGCAGGGGACAGCTTGCCGGGGAGCTGTTTTTT CASSRGQLAGELFF
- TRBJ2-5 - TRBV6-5 TGTGCCAGCAGGGAGGGGGGCGCGGAGACCCAGTACTTC CASREGGAETQYF
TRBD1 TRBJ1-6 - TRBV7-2 TGTGCCAGCAGCCCGGACAGGGTTTCACCCCTCCACTTT CASSPDRVSPLHF
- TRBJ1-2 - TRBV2 TGTGCCAGCAGTGAATATTCCTATGGCTACACCTTC CASSEYSYGYTF
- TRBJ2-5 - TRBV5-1 TGCGCCAGCAGCTTGGGGCGTCAAGAGACCCAGTACTTC CASSLGRQETQYF
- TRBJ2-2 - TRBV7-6 TGTGCCAGCAGTAACACCGGGGAGCTGTTTTTT CASSNTGELFF
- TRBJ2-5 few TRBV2 TGTGCCAGCAGTTCCCGGGTAGCGCGACAAGAGACCCAGTACTTC CASSSRVARQETQYF
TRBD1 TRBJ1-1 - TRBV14 TGTGCCAGCAGCCAAGTCATAGACGGGACAGTTTTCTTT CASSQVIDGTVFF
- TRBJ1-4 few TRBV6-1 TGTGCCAGCAGTGAATCGGGGCACTACGGAAAACTGTTTTTT CASSESGHYGKLFF
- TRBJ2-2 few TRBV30 TGTGCCTGTTCCAAGGGGCGCGTGGACACCGGGGAGCTGTTTTTT CACSKGRVDTGELFF
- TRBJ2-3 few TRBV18 TGTGCCAGCTCACTCCCAATGGGGTCCCGCACAGATACGCAGTATTTT CASSLPMGSRTDTQYF
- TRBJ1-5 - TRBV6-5 TGTGCCAGCAGTTACTCAGGTTGGAAGCCGGATCAGCCCCAGCATTTT CASSYSGWKPDQPQHF
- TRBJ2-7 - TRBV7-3 TGTGCCAGCAGCCCCCGGGCGGGTCCCGCCTACGAGCAGTACTTC CASSPRAGPAYEQYF
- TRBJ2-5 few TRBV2 TGTGCCAGCATTCGGGGGAACCAAGAGACCCAGTACTTC CASIRGNQETQYF
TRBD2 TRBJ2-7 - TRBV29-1 TGCAGCGTTGAAGGGGAACTAGCGGGGGAGAACTACGAGCAGTACTTC CSVEGELAGENYEQYF
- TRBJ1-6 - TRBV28 TGTGCCAGCAGTTTGGAGGGGACCCCCCTCCACTTT CASSLEGTPLHF
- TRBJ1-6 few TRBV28 TGTGCCACGCGGAGCTCCTATAATTCACCCCTCCACTTT CATRSSYNSPLHF
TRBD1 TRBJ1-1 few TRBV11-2 TGTGCCAGCAGCTTTGACAGGGGCGGCACTGAAGCTTTCTTT CASSFDRGGTEAFF